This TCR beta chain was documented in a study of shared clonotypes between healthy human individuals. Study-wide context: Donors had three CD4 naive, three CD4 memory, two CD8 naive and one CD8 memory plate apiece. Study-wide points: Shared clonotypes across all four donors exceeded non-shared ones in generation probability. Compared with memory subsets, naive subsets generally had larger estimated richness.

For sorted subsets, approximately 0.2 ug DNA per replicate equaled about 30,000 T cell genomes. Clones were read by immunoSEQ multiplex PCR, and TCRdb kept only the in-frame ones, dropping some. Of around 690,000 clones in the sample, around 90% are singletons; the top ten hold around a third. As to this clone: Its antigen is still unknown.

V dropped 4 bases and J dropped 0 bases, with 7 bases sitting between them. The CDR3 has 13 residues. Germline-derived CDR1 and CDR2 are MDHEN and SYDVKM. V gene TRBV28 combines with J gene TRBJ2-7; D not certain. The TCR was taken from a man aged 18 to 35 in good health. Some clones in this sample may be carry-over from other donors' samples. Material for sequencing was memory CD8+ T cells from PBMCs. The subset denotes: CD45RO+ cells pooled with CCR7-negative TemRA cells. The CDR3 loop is CASSSGRSYEQYF. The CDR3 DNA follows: TGTGCCAGCAGTTCCGGGCGCTCCTACGAGCAGTACTTC.